This record covers a single T cell receptor (beta chain). The protocol was immunoSEQ multiplex PCR, while the TCRdb copy is restricted to in-frame clones and leaves out a portion. The sample contains 300,000 or so clones, roughly 90% of which appear only once. These data are taken from a study of blood T cell repertoires in COVID-19. Study-wide background: Acute and convalescent COVID-19 specimens originated in the United States, Italy and Spain. Nucleic acid was either cDNA or gDNA, and it came from T cells, B-cell-depleted T cells, or PBMCs.

Sequencing used peripheral blood. This TCR came from a young man who had recovered from COVID-19.

The CDR3 sequence is CASSLAETMGYTF. CDR3 DNA sequence: TGCGCCAGCAGCTTGGCGGAGACTATGGGCTACACCTTC. The chain couples TRBV5-1 to TRBJ1-2, with D unclear. V was pared by 0 bases and J by 8 bases, with 11 bases between. This CDR3 contains 13 residues. The V gene's germline CDR1 is SGHRS and CDR2 YFSETQ.